A selection of T cell receptor beta chains follows, all from one sample in a study of blood T cell repertoires in COVID-19. Produced via immunoSEQ multiplex PCR; TCRdb's table is partial and in-frame only. The sample lists approximately 280,000 clones; around 85% were seen once. The sequencing input was PBMCs or T cells enriched from blood (not recorded which). The receptors shown here come from a woman in her thirties or forties who had recovered from COVID-19. Each CDR3 is given with its conserved first and last residue. The order of the fields is CDR3 length, J gene, D gene, clone size, V gene, CDR3 protein, CDR3 DNA. D genes are given only for firm matches. Not all rows give a size; the values are once, few, many and, for expanded clones, a class.

length: 16
J: TRBJ2-1
D: TRBD1
size: -
V: TRBV9
CDR3: CASSVEVVTGLFEQFF
DNA: TGTGCCAGCAGCGTAGAAGTGGTGACAGGGCTCTTTGAGCAGTTCTTC

length: 15
J: TRBJ2-1
D: -
size: -
V: TRBV7-8
CDR3: CASSFLRGSYNEQFF
DNA: TGTGCCAGCAGCTTTTTAAGGGGGTCATACAATGAGCAGTTCTTC

length: 13
J: TRBJ1-1
D: -
size: -
V: TRBV29-1
CDR3: CSVGGGARTEAFF
DNA: TGCAGCGTTGGTGGGGGCGCGAGGACTGAAGCTTTCTTT

length: 16
J: TRBJ2-5
D: -
size: -
V: TRBV6-1
CDR3: CASSALDSGYGETQYF
DNA: TGTGCCAGCAGTGCTTTAGATTCCGGGTATGGAGAGACCCAGTACTTC

length: 15
J: TRBJ2-1
D: -
size: -
V: TRBV9
CDR3: CASSQGRAFYNEQFF
DNA: TGTGCCAGCAGCCAAGGGCGGGCCTTCTACAATGAGCAGTTCTTC

length: 14
J: TRBJ1-2
D: -
size: once
V: TRBV5-1
CDR3: CASSLGDNNYGYTF
DNA: TGCGCCAGCAGCTTGGGAGACAATAACTATGGCTACACCTTC

length: 16
J: TRBJ2-2
D: TRBD2
size: -
V: TRBV7-3
CDR3: CASSPIAGGVAGELFF
DNA: TGTGCCAGCAGCCCCATAGCGGGAGGCGTCGCCGGGGAGCTGTTTTTT

length: 16
J: TRBJ2-7
D: TRBD2
size: once
V: TRBV7-2
CDR3: CASSLVVAGGRYEQYF
DNA: TGTGCCAGCAGCTTAGTAGTAGCGGGAGGCCGGTACGAGCAGTACTTC

length: 14
J: TRBJ1-1
D: -
size: -
V: TRBV5-1
CDR3: CASSLREVGTEAFF
DNA: TGCGCCAGCAGCTTGCGGGAGGTGGGCACTGAAGCTTTCTTT

length: 13
J: TRBJ1-2
D: -
size: -
V: TRBV7-9
CDR3: CASSRQENYGYTF
DNA: TGTGCCAGCAGCCGACAGGAAAACTATGGCTACACCTTC

length: 11
J: TRBJ2-7
D: -
size: -
V: TRBV20-1
CDR3: CSAYQGYEQYF
DNA: TGCAGTGCTTACCAGGGTTACGAGCAGTACTTC

length: 16
J: TRBJ2-5
D: -
size: -
V: TRBV7-3
CDR3: CASSLNGMEISETQYF
DNA: TGTGCCAGCAGCTTAAACGGGATGGAGATATCAGAGACCCAGTACTTC

length: 13
J: TRBJ1-5
D: -
size: -
V: TRBV28
CDR3: CASSQGLHQPQHF
DNA: TGTGCCAGCAGCCAGGGGTTACATCAGCCCCAGCATTTT

length: 13
J: TRBJ2-2
D: -
size: -
V: TRBV7-8
CDR3: CASSPLNTGELFF
DNA: TGTGCCAGCAGCCCACTGAACACCGGGGAGCTGTTTTTT

length: 15
J: TRBJ1-4
D: -
size: few
V: TRBV4-3
CDR3: CASSQEVREDEKLFF
DNA: TGCGCCAGCAGCCAAGAGGTCAGGGAGGATGAAAAACTGTTTTTT

length: 15
J: TRBJ1-1
D: TRBD1
size: -
V: TRBV19
CDR3: CASSMAGGRWTEAFF
DNA: TGTGCCAGTAGTATGGCAGGGGGCAGGTGGACTGAAGCTTTCTTT

length: 14
J: TRBJ1-5
D: -
size: -
V: TRBV6-2/TRBV6-3
CDR3: CASSYSRGSQPQHF
DNA: TGTGCCAGCAGTTACTCCCGGGGAAGTCAGCCCCAGCATTTT

length: 14
J: TRBJ2-2
D: -
size: -
V: TRBV7-9
CDR3: CASMGQGNTGELFF
DNA: TGTGCCAGCATGGGCCAGGGCAACACCGGGGAGCTGTTTTTT

length: 13
J: TRBJ1-1
D: -
size: -
V: TRBV27
CDR3: CASTWGPNTEAFF
DNA: TGTGCCAGCACTTGGGGGCCGAACACTGAAGCTTTCTTT

length: 14
J: TRBJ2-7
D: -
size: few
V: TRBV7-2
CDR3: CASSLIGSSYEQYF
DNA: TGTGCCAGCAGCTTAATCGGGTCTTCCTACGAGCAGTACTTC

length: 16
J: TRBJ2-7
D: TRBD2
size: -
V: TRBV3-1/TRBV3-2
CDR3: CASSLGTSGRGYEQYF
DNA: TGTGCCAGCAGCCTTGGGACTAGCGGGAGAGGGTACGAGCAGTACTTC

length: 13
J: TRBJ2-1
D: TRBD2
size: -
V: TRBV15
CDR3: CATSSLRGGEQFF
DNA: TGTGCCACCAGCAGCCTGCGGGGGGGTGAGCAGTTCTTC

length: 17
J: TRBJ2-7
D: TRBD2
size: -
V: TRBV7-3
CDR3: CASSSGGSGRGSYEQYF
DNA: TGTGCCAGCAGCTCCGGGGGTAGCGGGAGGGGGTCCTACGAGCAGTACTTC

length: 15
J: TRBJ2-5
D: -
size: -
V: TRBV27
CDR3: CASSPDGSYGKTQYF
DNA: TGTGCCAGCAGCCCGGACGGATCCTACGGGAAGACCCAGTACTTC

length: 14
J: TRBJ2-1
D: -
size: -
V: TRBV19
CDR3: CASSIDGRVNEQFF
DNA: TGTGCCAGTAGTATAGATGGGCGGGTCAATGAGCAGTTCTTC

length: 13
J: TRBJ2-3
D: TRBD2
size: few
V: TRBV6-4
CDR3: CASSARGGDTQYF
DNA: TGTGCCAGCAGTGCCCGGGGGGGAGATACGCAGTATTTT

length: 17
J: TRBJ2-2
D: TRBD2
size: -
V: TRBV19
CDR3: CASSTRLAGVRTGELFF
DNA: TGTGCCAGTAGTACCCGACTAGCGGGAGTACGCACCGGGGAGCTGTTTTTT

length: 15
J: TRBJ1-3
D: TRBD1
size: -
V: TRBV5-1
CDR3: CASRQTGSSGNTIYF
DNA: TGCGCCAGCAGACAGACAGGGAGCTCTGGAAACACCATATATTTT

length: 17
J: TRBJ2-1
D: TRBD2
size: -
V: TRBV19
CDR3: CASSIPGLGGSYNEQFF
DNA: TGTGCCAGTAGTATACCGGGACTAGGGGGGTCCTACAATGAGCAGTTCTTC

length: 17
J: TRBJ1-2
D: TRBD1
size: -
V: TRBV28
CDR3: CASGNPGQGLFDYGYTF
DNA: TGTGCCAGCGGAAACCCGGGACAGGGTTTATTTGACTATGGCTACACCTTC

length: 16
J: TRBJ1-4
D: TRBD1
size: -
V: TRBV5-1
CDR3: CASSLAQGAVNEKLFF
DNA: TGCGCCAGCAGCTTGGCGCAGGGGGCTGTGAATGAAAAACTGTTTTTT

length: 19
J: TRBJ2-5
D: -
size: -
V: TRBV7-9
CDR3: CASSLPPTTDLAVVGTQYF
DNA: TGTGCCAGCAGCTTACCCCCCACCACGGATCTAGCCGTCGTCGGGACCCAGTACTTC

length: 16
J: TRBJ2-2
D: -
size: -
V: TRBV5-1
CDR3: CASSLNRGSGTGELFF
DNA: TGCGCCAGCAGCTTGAATCGGGGATCAGGTACCGGGGAGCTGTTTTTT